These 22 T cell receptor beta chains were sequenced from one sample in a study of blood T cell repertoires in COVID-19. Measured with immunoSEQ multiplex PCR; TCRdb has only the in-frame clones, and not every one. The data show 200,000 to 250,000 clones, roughly four fifths seen once. Sequencing was carried out using peripheral blood. These receptors were obtained from a woman in her 50s with acute or convalescent COVID-19.

The CDR3 loop is CASSPHDGSSYEQYF. The DNA for the CDR3 is TGTGCCAGCAGTCCCCATGACGGGAGCTCCTACGAGCAGTACTTC. This chain links TRBV6-2 or TRBV6-3 with TRBJ2-7; D might be TRBD2 (6 bases). This CDR3 has 15 amino acids. Germline values: CDR1 MNHEY, CDR2 SVGEGT. The germline V and J ends were trimmed by 5 bases and 0 bases, with 14 bases remaining between them.

The chain links TRBV9 to TRBJ2-2, with D maybe TRBD2 (6 bases). The CDR3 has 16 amino acids. Looked up from germline, CDR1 is SGDLS and CDR2 is YYNGEE. V was clipped by 0 bases and J by 0 bases, with 9 bases between them. The CDR3 DNA reads as TGTGCCAGCAGCGTAGGGGCGGGATCGAACACCGGGGAGCTGTTTTTT. Protein product: CASSVGAGSNTGELFF.

This clone was found once. The junction does not match germline at one end; this may be a read error. The rearrangement uses TRBV7-7 and TRBJ2-1; 10 positions match TRBD1. CDR1 is SSHAT, CDR2 FNYEAQ, per germline (reference sequence). The CDR3 totals 17 residues. Here the CDR3 reads CASSLGVPGQGYNEQFF. The CDR3 bases are TGTGCTAGCAGCTTAGGTGTCCCGGGACAGGGGTACAATGAGCAGTTCTTC. The full variable domain, with the rest looked up from reference TRBV7-7 and TRBJ2-1, is GAGVSQSPRYKVTKRGQDVTLRCDPISSHATLYWYQQALGQGPEFLTYFNYEAQPDKSGLPSDRFSAERPEGSISTLTIQRTEQRDSAMYRCASSLGVPGQGYNEQFFGPGTRLTVL.

The J gene is TRBJ2-5, the V gene TRBV4-1; no firm D call. The CDR3 runs to 14 residues. Germline CDR1 reads MGHRA; CDR2 reads YSYEKL. Deletions cut 1 base from V and 2 bases from J, with 8 bases between. This chain's CDR3 is CASSQVSQQETQYF. The CDR3 DNA is TGCGCCAGCAGCCAAGTGTCTCAGCAAGAGACCCAGTACTTC.

V and J are TRBV7-2 and TRBJ2-3; 7 bases are shared with TRBD2. Losses at the gene ends were 4 bases for V and 3 bases for J; bases not matched to a gene: 7. The length of the CDR3 is 15 residues. Germline CDR1 and CDR2: SGHTA and FQGNSA. CDR3: CASSSPSGLTDTQYF. The CDR3 nucleotides read TGTGCCAGCAGCTCCCCTAGCGGATTGACAGATACGCAGTATTTT.

The chain employs TRBV30 and TRBJ1-1, with 8 bases identical to TRBD1. The CDR3 length is 14 residues. The V gene's germline CDR1 is GTSNPN and CDR2 SVGIG (reference sequence). J was trimmed by 1 base and V by 3 bases; bases with no gene match: 4. This chain's CDR3 is CAWRTGVPNTEAFF. The DNA of the CDR3 is TGTGCCTGGAGGACAGGGGTCCCGAACACTGAAGCTTTCTTT.

The J gene is TRBJ2-5, the V gene TRBV11-2; 8 nucleotides align to TRBD1. The CDR3 is 13 residues long. CDR1 and CDR2 from the germline V gene are SGHAT and FQNNGV. V trimming: 5 bases; J trimming: 3 bases; junction bases outside the gene matches: 2. The CDR3 spells CASSPDREETQYF. CDR3 DNA sequence: TGTGCCAGCAGCCCGGACAGGGAAGAGACCCAGTACTTC.

The chain uses TRBV5-8 and TRBJ2-1, with 8 bases aligning to TRBD1. The length of the CDR3 is 13 residues. Looked up from germline, CDR1 is SGHTS and CDR2 is YDEGEE. Trimming took 4 bases from V and 15 from J; bases not matched to a gene: 12. The CDR3 nucleotides are TGTGCCAGCAGCCTTCTAGGGCAGGGGGCTTGGTTCTTC. Residues: CASSLLGQGAWFF.

The chain is built from TRBV7-6 and TRBJ1-4, with unresolved D. V was shortened by 3 bases and J by 3 bases, with 5 bases between the two germline ends. Looked up from germline, CDR1 is SGHVS and CDR2 is FNYEAQ. The CDR3 is 13 residues long. The CDR3 nucleotides are TGTGCCAGCAGCTTCAGTTCTAATGAAAAACTGTTTTTT. Protein sequence: CASSFSSNEKLFF.

Regarding this clone: A read error may explain this, as a much larger clone is one base away. This chain joins TRBV2 and TRBJ1-6, with D perhaps matching TRBD1 (5 bases). The CDR3 totals 16 residues. In germline, CDR1 is SNHLY, CDR2 FYNNEI. V was clipped by 3 bases and J by 7 bases, with 16 bases between them. The CDR3 coding sequence is TGTGCCAGCAGTGACCTGAGCCAGGGTGGAAATTCACCCCTCCACTTT. It yields the protein CASSDLSQGGNSPLHF.

The chain employs TRBV5-1 and TRBJ2-1; weak D call: TRBD2 (6 bases). The CDR3 covers 12 residues. V gave up 4 bases and J gave up 9 bases, with 11 bases separating them. Per germline, CDR1 SGHRS and CDR2 YFSETQ. The CDR3 spells CASSGQGGEQFF. CDR3 coding DNA: TGCGCCAGCAGCGGCCAGGGAGGTGAGCAGTTCTTC.

The chain has TRBV7-6 and TRBJ1-5; no clear D. CDR1 is SGHVS and CDR2 is FNYEAQ in the germline V gene. The CDR3 covers 15 residues. V shed 2 bases and J shed 0 bases, with 8 bases lying between them. CDR3 residues: CASSLLGDSNQPQHF. CDR3 bases: TGTGCCAGCAGCTTACTGGGAGATAGCAATCAGCCCCAGCATTTT.

The chain is built from TRBV11-2 and TRBJ2-7; 9 positions agree with TRBD1. Germline V gene sequence: CDR1 SGHAT, CDR2 FQNNGV. This CDR3 contains 15 residues. With 5 bases clipped from V and 3 bases from J, the junction kept 8 bases outside the gene matches. Written as DNA, the CDR3 is TGTGCCAGCAGCCTGGAGGGACAGGGACTCTACGAGCAGTACTTC. Translation: CASSLEGQGLYEQYF.

This sequence joins TRBV3-1 (or the pseudogene TRBV3-2) and TRBJ2-1; possible D gene TRBD1, 6 bases. Germline-derived CDR1 and CDR2 are LGHDT and YNNKEL (reference sequence). Trimming cost V 0 bases and J 3 bases, with 15 bases left between them. The CDR3 is 17 residues long. The CDR3 nucleotides are TGTGCCAGCAGCCAAGATATGAGACAGGCAAACTACAATGAGCAGTTCTTC. This gives the protein CASSQDMRQANYNEQFF.

The gene calls are TRBV19 and TRBJ1-4, with a possible D match to TRBD1 (5 bases). With 1 base removed from V and 8 bases from J, the gap between germline ends came to 14 bases. The germline V gene has CDR1 LNHDA and CDR2 SQIVND (reference sequence). The CDR3 consists of 15 residues. The CDR3 spells CASSIAAGPREKLFF. Written as DNA, the CDR3 is TGTGCCAGTAGTATAGCCGCAGGGCCGCGAGAAAAACTGTTTTTT.

The chain is built from TRBV5-1 and TRBJ2-1; 7 bases map to TRBD1. Per germline, CDR1 SGHRS and CDR2 YFSETQ. V gave up 0 bases and J gave up 3 bases; unmatched junction bases: 3. This CDR3 has 15 residues. The CDR3: CASSLAGQYYNEQFF. CDR3 coding DNA: TGCGCCAGCAGCTTGGCGGGACAGTACTACAATGAGCAGTTCTTC.

The chain combines TRBV3-1 (or the pseudogene TRBV3-2) with TRBJ2-1; maybe TRBD2 (5 bases). This CDR3 is built from 14 residues. Germline lookup yields CDR1 LGHDT and CDR2 YNNKEL (reference sequence). With 3 bases removed from V and 9 bases from J, the gap between germline ends came to 15 bases. CDR3 sequence reads: CASSHGSMDFEQFF. The CDR3 coding sequence is TGTGCCAGCAGCCACGGATCCATGGACTTTGAGCAGTTCTTC.

This chain uses TRBV20-1 with TRBJ2-2, with D unresolved. Per germline, CDR1 DFQATT and CDR2 SNEGSKA (reference sequence). The V end was cut by 3 bases, the J end by 2 bases, with 13 bases between. The length of the CDR3 is 15 residues. The CDR3 sequence: CSASTGSLNTGELFF. CDR3 nucleotides: TGCAGTGCTAGTACGGGTTCCCTCAACACCGGGGAGCTGTTTTTT.

The rearrangement uses TRBV5-4 and TRBJ1-6, with TRBD1 as a possible D gene (6 bases). V dropped 4 bases and J dropped 5 bases, with 16 bases sitting between them. This CDR3 spans 16 amino acids. Germline CDR1 reads SGHNT; CDR2 reads YYREEE (reference sequence). The CDR3 is CASSPGVGANNSPLHF. CDR3 DNA sequence: TGTGCCAGCAGCCCAGGGGTAGGGGCAAATAATTCACCCCTCCACTTT.

The chain employs TRBV5-6 and TRBJ1-2; D unresolved. V dropped 1 base and J dropped 7 bases, with 8 bases sitting between them. Per the germline V gene, CDR1 is SGHDT and CDR2 is YYEEEE. The CDR3 sequence is 12 residues long. The CDR3 protein is CASSLFVSGYTF. The CDR3 region has the DNA TGTGCCAGCAGCTTGTTCGTGAGTGGCTACACCTTC.

V gene TRBV5-1 combines with J gene TRBJ1-1; 9 bases align to TRBD1. The V and J ends lost 0 bases and 5 bases, in that order; junction bases with no gene match: 5. CDR3 size: 15 residues. Germline-derived CDR1 and CDR2 are SGHRS and YFSETQ. CDR3 residues: CASSLVGQGVTEAFF. The CDR3 nucleotides read TGCGCCAGCAGCTTGGTGGGACAGGGCGTAACTGAAGCTTTCTTT.

The chain is built from TRBV4-3 and TRBJ1-4; possibly TRBD1 for D (5 bases). The ends were cut back, 1 base at V and 7 bases at J, with 13 bases in the middle. There are 15 residues in the CDR3. Germline V lookup: CDR1 LGHNA, CDR2 YSLEER. The chain's CDR3 is CASSQGLTGGEKLFF. For the CDR3, the DNA is TGCGCCAGCAGCCAAGGCTTGACCGGGGGTGAAAAACTGTTTTTT.